The 24 T cell receptor beta chains given below trace back to one sample, sequenced in a study of cytomegalovirus exposure and HLA in healthy donors. Both 60 Vbeta primers and 13 Jbeta primers went into the PCR. Clones were sequenced by immunoSEQ multiplex PCR, and TCRdb holds only the in-frame ones, with some missing. The sample holds approximately 150,000 clones, approximately 81% seen once. Sequences were obtained from PBMCs. The receptors derive from a boy between 2 and 15 years old in good health and CMV-seronegative.

With regard to this clone: Other DNA sequences in the same sample also yield this CDR3. The CDR3 nucleotides read TGTGCCAGCAGCTCGGGGCAGGGGCTTAACTATGGCTACACCTTC. The encoded protein is CASSSGQGLNYGYTF. This chain uses TRBV7-9 with TRBJ1-2, with D possibly TRBD1 on 6 matching bases. Looked up from germline, CDR1 is SEHNR and CDR2 is FQNEAQ (reference sequence). V gave up 4 bases and J gave up 1 base, with 13 bases separating them. The CDR3 loop spans 15 amino acids.

The chain uses TRBV5-5 and TRBJ1-3, with TRBD1 matching over 7 bases. Germline CDR1 SGHKS, CDR2 YYEKEE (reference sequence). The ends lost 3 bases at V and 0 bases at J; junction bases unmatched: 9. The CDR3 runs 17 residues. CDR3: CASSYHTGAFSGNTIYF. The CDR3 region has the DNA TGTGCCAGCAGCTATCATACAGGGGCTTTCTCTGGAAACACCATATATTTT.

The chain uses TRBV7-9 and TRBJ2-1, with 7 positions matching TRBD2. This CDR3 comprises 17 residues. Germline values: CDR1 SEHNR, CDR2 FQNEAQ (reference sequence). V trimming: 5 bases; J trimming: 9 bases; junction bases outside the gene matches: 19. The CDR3 DNA is TGTGCCAGCAGCGGAGCTGGGACGGCACGAGGACTAGGTGAGCAGTTCTTC. Protein: CASSGAGTARGLGEQFF.

This clone appeared a single time. The J gene is TRBJ2-1, the V gene TRBV9; 11 bases map to TRBD2. Trimming took 4 bases from V and 6 from J; bases not matched to a gene: 12. This CDR3 has 17 amino acids. Per the germline V gene, CDR1 is SGDLS and CDR2 is YYNGEE. The CDR3: CASSFGTSGSIFNEQFF. The CDR3 DNA reads as TGTGCCAGCAGCTTCGGGACTAGCGGATCCATATTCAATGAGCAGTTCTTC.

This chain connects TRBV6-5 to TRBJ2-7, with D tentatively TRBD1 (6 bases). V dropped 2 bases and J dropped 0 bases, with 11 bases sitting between them. The CDR3 sequence is 15 residues long. The germline gives CDR1 MNHEY, CDR2 SVGAGI. The CDR3, as DNA: TGTGCCAGCAGTTACGCCACAGGGTCCTCCTACGAGCAGTACTTC. Translated: CASSYATGSSYEQYF.

The gene calls are TRBV11-1 and TRBJ1-2, with D unclear. This CDR3 contains 13 residues. V lost 0 bases and J lost 4, with 6 bases in between. Germline V gives CDR1 SGHAT, CDR2 FQDESV (reference sequence). This CDR3 is CASSLAAVYGYTF. The CDR3 coding sequence is TGTGCCAGCAGCTTAGCGGCGGTCTATGGCTACACCTTC.

The chain joins TRBV11-3 to TRBJ2-7; 8 bases are a match to TRBD1. This CDR3 has 16 amino acids. Looked up from germline, CDR1 is SGHNT and CDR2 is YENEEA. Losses at the gene ends were 5 bases for V and 4 bases for J; bases not matched to a gene: 13. CDR3: CASSLGAPRGRYEQYF. CDR3 sequence (DNA): TGTGCCAGCAGCCTCGGGGCGCCCAGGGGGCGTTACGAGCAGTACTTC.

This clone was found once. The rearrangement joins TRBV27 to TRBJ1-6, with D perhaps TRBD1 (5 bases). The CDR3 sequence is 16 residues long. Trimming removed 3 bases at V and 7 bases at J, with 16 bases between. Germline loops: CDR1 MNHEY, CDR2 SMNVEV (reference sequence). CDR3 protein: CASSLGAGRRNSPLHF. CDR3 DNA sequence: TGTGCCAGCAGTTTGGGTGCAGGGCGGAGAAATTCACCCCTCCACTTT.

The chain has TRBV6-6 and TRBJ1-1, with D hard to call. Trimming pared 5 bases from V and 8 bases from J, leaving 9 bases between. Germline V gene data show CDR1 as MNHNY and CDR2 as SVGAGI (reference sequence). CDR3 length: 11 residues. CDR3 bases: TGTGCCAGCAGTCGACATAGGGAAGCTTTCTTT. As protein: CASSRHREAFF.

DNA for the CDR3: TGCAGCGTTTTGGCGGGAGGGATCTACAATGAGCAGTTCTTC. Protein sequence: CSVLAGGIYNEQFF. The chain is built from TRBV29-1 and TRBJ2-1, with 9 bases matching TRBD2. This CDR3 region has 14 residues. V was clipped by 5 bases and J by 3 bases; unmatched bases: 5. In germline, CDR1 is SQVTM, CDR2 ANQGSEA.

There are a few counts of this clone. The chain carries TRBV4-2 and TRBJ2-3; D may be TRBD2 (5 bases). The germline V gene has CDR1 LGHNA and CDR2 YNFKEQ. This CDR3 is 14 amino acids long. Trimming took off 0 bases at V and 4 bases at J, with 8 bases between the two ends. The CDR3 sequence: CASSQEVASDTQYF. The CDR3 bases are TGTGCCAGCAGCCAAGAAGTAGCGTCAGATACGCAGTATTTT.

This chain joins TRBV4-3 and TRBJ2-1; D possibly corresponds to TRBD1 (5 bases). Germline V gives CDR1 LGHNA, CDR2 YSLEER. The V and J ends lost 5 bases and 1 base respectively, with 6 bases between them. The CDR3 sequence is 13 residues long. The CDR3 bases are TGCGCCAGCAGCAGGGGATCCTACAATGAGCAGTTCTTC. This codes for CASSRGSYNEQFF.

The rearrangement joins TRBV5-1 to TRBJ2-2, with no clear D. Trimming pared 1 base from V and 6 bases from J, leaving 7 bases between. The CDR3 runs to 13 residues. Looked up from germline, CDR1 is SGHRS and CDR2 is YFSETQ. CDR3 sequence reads: CASSLSQSGELFF. CDR3 DNA sequence: TGCGCCAGCAGCTTGTCTCAGTCCGGGGAGCTGTTTTTT.

The chain links TRBV5-4 to TRBJ1-5; tentatively, D is TRBD1 (5 bases). Looked up from germline, CDR1 is SGHNT and CDR2 is YYREEE (reference sequence). The length of the CDR3 is 14 residues. V gave up 4 bases and J gave up 6 bases, with 14 bases separating them. The CDR3 protein is CASSQGLGGQPQHF. CDR3 nucleotides: TGTGCCAGCAGCCAGGGTCTTGGCGGTCAGCCCCAGCATTTT.

The chain uses TRBV7-2 and TRBJ2-2; 7 positions agree with TRBD2. V was pared by 10 bases and J by 4 bases, with 9 bases of the junction left unmatched. The germline gives CDR1 SGHTA, CDR2 FQGNSA. This CDR3 is built from 14 residues. The CDR3 loop reads CAIMRGSRTGELFF. The CDR3 coding sequence is TGTGCCATCATGCGGGGGAGCCGCACCGGGGAGCTGTTTTTT.

The chain carries TRBV29-1 and TRBJ2-1; TRBD2 matches at 13 bases. The germline V gene encodes CDR1 SQVTM and CDR2 ANQGSEA. Trimming cost V 4 bases and J 5 bases; bases outside gene matches: 2. CDR3 length: 14 amino acids. The CDR3 DNA sequence: TGCAGCGTTGCCGGGACTAGCGGGAACAATGAGCAGTTCTTC. Its protein is CSVAGTSGNNEQFF.

This chain uses TRBV5-8 with TRBJ2-1; 15 bases match TRBD2. J lost 9 bases, V lost 4 bases, and 5 bases had no gene match. CDR3 length: 15 residues. From germline, CDR1 is SGHTS and CDR2 YDEGEE. CDR3 coding DNA: TGTGCCAGCAGCCCCGGGACTAGCGGGAGGAGTGAGCAGTTCTTC. Residues: CASSPGTSGRSEQFF.

The J gene is TRBJ2-7, the V gene TRBV27; 7 positions agree with TRBD2. Germline assignment: CDR1 MNHEY and CDR2 SMNVEV (reference sequence). CDR3 length: 16 amino acids. J lost 3 bases, V lost 0 bases, and 8 bases had no gene match. In DNA form, the CDR3 reads TGTGCCAGCAGTTTATCGGGAACTAGCGTCCGCTACGAGCAGTACTTC. It is translated as CASSLSGTSVRYEQYF.

This clone was found a few times. The chain employs TRBV27 and TRBJ2-7, with 9 bases identical to TRBD1. CDR1 MNHEY and CDR2 SMNVEV come from the germline V gene (reference sequence). J lost 6 bases, V lost 3 bases, and 9 bases had no gene match. This CDR3 is 15 amino acids long. The CDR3 DNA reads TGTGCCAGCAGTTTCCTTCCGGGACAGGGTAGCGAGCAGTACTTC. Its translation: CASSFLPGQGSEQYF.

For this clone: The same CDR3 is also encoded by other DNA sequences in this sample. The chain is built from TRBV6-4 and TRBJ2-3; 8 bases fit TRBD2. The CDR3 runs to 14 residues. The J segment lost 1 base and the V segment lost 3 bases, leaving 0 bases of the junction unmatched. Germline CDR1 reads MRHNA; CDR2 reads SNTAGT. As DNA, the CDR3 is TGTGCCAGCAGTGAAGCGGGAGGCACAGATACGCAGTATTTT. This gives the protein CASSEAGGTDTQYF.

The chain links TRBV5-1 to TRBJ2-7; a weak D match, TRBD2 (6 bases). The CDR3 contains 13 residues. Germline V gene sequence: CDR1 SGHRS, CDR2 YFSETQ. CDR3 sequence reads: CASHGGFSYEQYF. The CDR3 DNA is TGCGCTTCACATGGAGGGTTCTCCTACGAGCAGTACTTC.

The V and J genes are TRBV19 and TRBJ1-2; 7 nucleotides align to TRBD1. Germline V gene lookup returns CDR1 LNHDA and CDR2 SQIVND (reference sequence). J was trimmed by 5 bases and V by 4 bases; bases with no gene match: 16. There are 17 residues in the CDR3. The CDR3 region has the DNA TGTGCCAGTAGTACTCCGGGGACGTCCCCCAGGGGGTATGGCTACACCTTC. It encodes CASSTPGTSPRGYGYTF.

V and J are TRBV4-3 and TRBJ2-7; 9 positions agree with TRBD2. Germline V lookup: CDR1 LGHNA, CDR2 YSLEER. Losses at the gene ends were 1 base for V and 6 bases for J; bases not matched to a gene: 7. This CDR3 is built from 15 residues. The CDR3 DNA reads TGCGCCAGCAGCCAAGGTTCTAGCGGGGCTACCGAGCAGTACTTC. Translating it yields CASSQGSSGATEQYF.

The chain joins TRBV7-9 to TRBJ1-2; TRBD1 agrees at 7 bases. Looked up from germline, CDR1 is SEHNR and CDR2 is FQNEAQ (reference sequence). V gave up 6 bases and J gave up 8 bases; unmatched junction bases: 9. This CDR3 spans 13 amino acids. CDR3 in DNA: TGTGCCAGCAGTTTCTCAGGGGGTGGAGGCTACACCTTC. Protein sequence: CASSFSGGGGYTF.